Presented here are 2 T cell receptor beta chains from one specimen sequenced in a study of blood T cells in healthy people across ages. A J-beta primer mix and a sample-barcoded 5' primer were used in a second PCR of about 7 to 11 cycles. TCRdb reprocessed the 5' RACE reads via MiXCR and lists one record per CDR3 protein. The sample consists of more than 800,000 distinct CDR3 sequences, 29% of them appearing once. Sequencing was performed on blood. These receptors originate from an elderly woman in good health.

In its sample, this clonotype was seen many times. Here the CDR3 DNA reads TGTGCCAGCAGTCCCCAAGGGGTAGCCACTGAAGCTTTCTTT. It translates to CASSPQGVATEAFF. This chain uses TRBV12-3 or TRBV12-4 with TRBJ1-1; TRBD1 is a possible D gene (5 bases). V lost 5 bases and J lost 4, with 14 bases in between. The CDR3 totals 14 residues.

With regard to this clonotype: A much larger clone differs by one base, so this may be a read error. This CDR3 fails to terminate in the conserved phenylalanine or tryptophan, so it likely reflects a read error. The chain combines TRBV5-1 with TRBJ2-5; D is undetermined. Per germline, CDR1 SGHRS and CDR2 YFSETQ. CDR3 length: 15 amino acids. V was shortened by 1 base and J by 2 bases, with 12 bases between the two germline ends. CDR3 coding DNA: TGCGCCAGCAGCTTGAAGTCGGCCAGTCAAGAGACCCAGTACTGC. This encodes CASSLKSASQETQYC.